This TCR beta chain originates from a study of post-analysis software for immune sequencing data. Looking at the study overall: Multiple sclerosis in the patients followed relapsing-remitting, secondary progressive and progressive-relapsing courses. The study's findings and limits: Significantly lower normalized Chao1 diversity was seen in multiple sclerosis patients than in controls. Compared with controls, patients had more of 4 or 5 TRBV segments, including TRBV5-6, TRBV5-1 and TRBV20-1. Strong co-clustering by F measure linked samples that shared a preparation batch.

Unique molecular identifiers were carried by the TCR beta cDNA libraries. cDNA molecules numbering some 500,000 came from roughly 0.93 to 9.6 million T cells. In TCRdb, the PCR reads were re-called with MiXCR into one record per CDR3 protein. The data contain approximately 160,000 distinct CDR3 sequences, about 32% of them singletons. Trimming left V 1 base short and J 13 bases short, with 11 bases between. The CDR3 extends over 12 amino acids. The germline gives CDR1 LGHDT, CDR2 YNNKEL (reference sequence). This clonotype was seen a single time. The antigen is not known. Sequences were obtained from blood. The V and J genes are TRBV3-1 and TRBJ2-1; D may be TRBD2 (5 bases). The TCR comes from a girl aged 10 to 17 with multiple sclerosis. Here the CDR3 DNA reads TGTGCCAGCAGCCAAGTAGCGACTGGTCAGTTCTTC. This translates into CASSQVATGQFF.